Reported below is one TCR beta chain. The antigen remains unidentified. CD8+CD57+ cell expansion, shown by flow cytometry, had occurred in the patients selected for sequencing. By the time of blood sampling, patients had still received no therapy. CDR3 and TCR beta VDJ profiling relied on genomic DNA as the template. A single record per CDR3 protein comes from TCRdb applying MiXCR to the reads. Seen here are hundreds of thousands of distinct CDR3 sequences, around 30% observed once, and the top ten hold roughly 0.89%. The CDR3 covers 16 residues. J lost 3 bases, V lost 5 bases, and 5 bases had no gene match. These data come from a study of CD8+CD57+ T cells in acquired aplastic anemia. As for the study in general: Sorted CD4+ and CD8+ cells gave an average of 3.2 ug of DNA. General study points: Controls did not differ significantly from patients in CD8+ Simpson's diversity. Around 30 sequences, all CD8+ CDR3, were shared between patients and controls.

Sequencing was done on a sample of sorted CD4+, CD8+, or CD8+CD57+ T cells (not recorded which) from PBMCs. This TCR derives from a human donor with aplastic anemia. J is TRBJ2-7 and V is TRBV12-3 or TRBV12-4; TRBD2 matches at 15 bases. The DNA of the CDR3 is TGTGCCAGCAGTCCAGGGACTAGCGGGGGGCGCTACGAGCAGTACTTC. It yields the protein CASSPGTSGGRYEQYF.